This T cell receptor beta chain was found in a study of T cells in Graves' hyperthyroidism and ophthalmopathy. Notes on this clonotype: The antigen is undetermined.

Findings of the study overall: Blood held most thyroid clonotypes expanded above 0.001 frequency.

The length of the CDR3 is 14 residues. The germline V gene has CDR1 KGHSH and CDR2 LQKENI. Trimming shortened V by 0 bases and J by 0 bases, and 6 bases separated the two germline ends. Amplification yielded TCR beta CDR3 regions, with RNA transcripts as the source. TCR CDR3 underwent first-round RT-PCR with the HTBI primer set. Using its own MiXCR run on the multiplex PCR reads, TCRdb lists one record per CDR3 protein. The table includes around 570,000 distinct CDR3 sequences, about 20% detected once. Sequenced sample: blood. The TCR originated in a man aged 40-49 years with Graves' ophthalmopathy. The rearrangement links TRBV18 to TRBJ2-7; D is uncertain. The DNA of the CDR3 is TGTGCCAGCTCACCACCGCTGCACTCCTACGAGCAGTACTTC. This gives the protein CASSPPLHSYEQYF. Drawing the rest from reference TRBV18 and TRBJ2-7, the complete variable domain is NAGVMQNPRHLVRRRGQEARLRCSPMKGHSHVYWYRQLPEEGLKFMVYLQKENIIDESGMPKERFSAEFPKEGPSILRIQQVVRGDSAAYFCASSPPLHSYEQYFGPGTRLTVT.